One sample yielded the 16 T cell receptor beta chains listed below, sequenced in a study of blood T cell repertoires in COVID-19. TCRdb's copy holds only in-frame clones and misses some; the assay was immunoSEQ multiplex PCR. The sample carries over 130,000 clones, 88% recorded once. The sequencing sample was made of peripheral blood. The origin of the receptors is a human donor with COVID-19, enrolled during active disease. The donor label of this sample is uncertain.

The gene calls are TRBV19 and TRBJ1-5; maybe TRBD1 (6 bases). CDR3 length equals 18 residues. Deletions cut 4 bases from V and 1 base from J, with 20 bases between. Germline V gene data show CDR1 as LNHDA and CDR2 as SQIVND (reference sequence). The CDR3 region has the DNA TGTGCCAGTAGTACCGGGACAACCTTATCCTCAAGCAATCAGCCCCAGCATTTT. It yields the protein CASSTGTTLSSSNQPQHF.

This clone has more than one count but fewer than ten. Germline is not matched at one junction end, which may reflect a read error. The J gene is TRBJ1-3, the V gene TRBV23-1; D ambiguous. TRBV23-1 is placed among ORFs of uncertain function. The CDR3 contains 8 residues. CDR3 in DNA: TGCGCCAGCAGGTGCCGACAATTT. Translating it yields CASRCRQF.

The V and J genes are TRBV9 and TRBJ2-1, with D hard to call. Trimming removed 2 bases from V and 8 bases from J, with 5 bases in between. Germline CDR1 SGDLS, CDR2 YYNGEE. The CDR3 contains 11 residues. The CDR3 DNA is TGTGCCAGCAGCGTCGGTGATGAGCAGTTCTTC. It encodes CASSVGDEQFF. Variable domain in full (rest from reference TRBV9 and TRBJ2-1): DSGVTQTPKHLITATGQRVTLRCSPRSGDLSVYWYQQSLDQGLQFLIQYYNGEERAKGNILERFSAQQFPDLHSELNLSSLELGDSALYFCASSVGDEQFFGPGTRLTVL.

This chain connects TRBV6-4 to TRBJ2-1; possibly TRBD2 for D (6 bases). Germline values: CDR1 MRHNA, CDR2 SNTAGT. This CDR3 spans 14 amino acids. Between the trimmed V and J ends, which lost 3 bases and 9 bases, there was a span of 15 bases. The CDR3 nucleotides are TGTGCCAGCAGTGAAGACGGGAGTGACGGTGAGCAGTTCTTC. It encodes CASSEDGSDGEQFF.

The chain combines TRBV6-1 with TRBJ2-3, with a tentative D call TRBD2 (5 bases). Germline CDR1 MNHNS, CDR2 SASEGT. V was shortened by 3 bases and J by 0 bases, with 16 bases between the two germline ends. The CDR3 sequence is 17 residues long. The CDR3 region has the DNA TGTGCCAGCAGTGACTTGAGGGTGACCACTAGCACAGATACGCAGTATTTT. Translation gives CASSDLRVTTSTDTQYF.

This clone was observed a single time. V and J are TRBV7-9 and TRBJ2-7; D uncertain. The CDR3 is 13 amino acids. The germline gives CDR1 SEHNR, CDR2 FQNEAQ (reference sequence). The V and J ends lost 1 base and 7 bases respectively, with 11 bases between them. The CDR3 DNA follows: TGTGCCAGCAGCTTAGGGTCCCACGGGGAGCAGTACTTC. Translated, it gives CASSLGSHGEQYF.

This clone has only a few counts. The chain uses TRBV6-2 or TRBV6-3 and TRBJ1-1; D unclear. V lost 4 bases and J 0 bases, leaving 15 bases between the germline ends. The length of the CDR3 is 16 residues. Germline loops: CDR1 MNHEY, CDR2 SVGEGT. The chain's CDR3 is CASSSDKSGMNTEAFF. For the CDR3, the DNA is TGTGCCAGCAGTTCCGACAAATCAGGCATGAACACTGAAGCTTTCTTT.

This clone was counted only a few times. The V gene is TRBV2, the J gene TRBJ2-1, with TRBD2 matching over 7 bases. J lost 6 bases, V lost 2 bases, and 7 bases had no gene match. Per germline, CDR1 SNHLY and CDR2 FYNNEI. This CDR3 contains 15 residues. The CDR3: CASSERASGGNEQFF. CDR3 DNA sequence: TGTGCCAGCAGTGAAAGGGCTAGCGGAGGCAATGAGCAGTTCTTC.

J is TRBJ1-1 and V is TRBV19; TRBD1 matches at 7 bases. The CDR3 contains 14 residues. V shed 7 bases and J 0 bases; nucleotides not matched to a gene: 5. Germline CDR1 reads LNHDA; CDR2 reads SQIVND (reference sequence). In DNA, the CDR3 is TGTGCCAGTACTCCGGGACAGATGAACACTGAAGCTTTCTTT. It translates to CASTPGQMNTEAFF.

This clone was counted only a few times. The chain recombines TRBV27 with TRBJ1-6, with 7 nucleotides matching TRBD1. Germline trimming cut 0 bases from V and 10 bases from J; bases unmatched to any gene: 9. This CDR3 has 16 residues. The V gene's germline CDR1 is MNHEY and CDR2 SMNVEV (reference sequence). This CDR3 reads CASSLSAGTVGSPLHF. The DNA of the CDR3 is TGTGCCAGCAGTTTATCGGCGGGGACAGTAGGATCACCCCTCCACTTT.

The chain carries TRBV7-6 and TRBJ1-4, with TRBD1 as a possible D gene (6 bases). CDR3 length: 16 residues. V dropped 2 bases and J dropped 3 bases, with 13 bases sitting between them. Germline lookup yields CDR1 SGHVS and CDR2 FNYEAQ. CDR3 amino acids: CASSLTQGRANEKLFF. Written as DNA, the CDR3 is TGTGCCAGCAGCTTAACCCAGGGGCGGGCTAATGAAAAACTGTTTTTT. Drawing the rest from reference TRBV7-6 and TRBJ1-4, the complete variable domain is GAGVSQSPRYKVTKRGQDVALRCDPISGHVSLYWYRQALGQGPEFLTYFNYEAQQDKSGLPNDRFSAERPEGSISTLTIQRTEQRDSAMYRCASSLTQGRANEKLFFGSGTQLSVL.

This chain joins TRBV14 and TRBJ1-5, with a tentative D call TRBD1 (6 bases). CDR3 length: 16 amino acids. Germline loops: CDR1 SGHDN, CDR2 FVKESK. V gave up 9 bases and J gave up 0 bases, with 18 bases separating them. The CDR3 nucleotides are TGTGCCAGGTATGAGGGGGGGGCCGGTAGCAATCAGCCCCAGCATTTT. It yields the protein CARYEGGAGSNQPQHF.

The chain couples TRBV11-3 to TRBJ2-5; 8 bases agree with TRBD1. This CDR3 is built from 16 residues. Trimming removed 5 bases from V and 4 bases from J; junction bases left unmatched: 12. The germline CDR1 and CDR2 sequences are SGHNT and YENEEA. The CDR3 region is CASSRLRDRSRETQYF. DNA of the CDR3: TGTGCCAGCAGCCGTCTGCGGGACAGGTCCCGAGAGACCCAGTACTTC.

In nucleotides, the CDR3 is TGCGCCAGCAGTGAGTCAGGGGACACTGAAGCTTTCTTT. It is translated as CASSESGDTEAFF. The rearrangement joins TRBV10-1 to TRBJ1-1; possibly TRBD1 for D (5 bases). Per germline, CDR1 WNHNN and CDR2 SYGVQD (reference sequence). Trimming removed 0 bases at V and 3 bases at J, with 5 bases between. The CDR3 totals 13 residues.

The chain is built from TRBV29-1 and TRBJ2-1; weak D call: TRBD2 (6 bases). The V and J ends lost 5 bases and 6 bases respectively, with 11 bases between them. This CDR3 spans 12 amino acids. The germline gives CDR1 SQVTM, CDR2 ANQGSEA. DNA of the CDR3: TGCAGCGTTATGCGGGGTCTCAATGAGCAGTTCTTC. It encodes CSVMRGLNEQFF.

The chain recombines TRBV7-2 with TRBJ2-5; D perhaps matches TRBD2 (5 bases). Germline V gene data show CDR1 as SGHTA and CDR2 as FQGNSA. V was cut by 0 bases and J by 3 bases, with 8 bases left in between. The CDR3 is made up of 14 amino acids. The CDR3 loop reads CASSLAGREETQYF. The CDR3 bases are TGTGCCAGCAGCTTAGCTGGGCGGGAAGAGACCCAGTACTTC.